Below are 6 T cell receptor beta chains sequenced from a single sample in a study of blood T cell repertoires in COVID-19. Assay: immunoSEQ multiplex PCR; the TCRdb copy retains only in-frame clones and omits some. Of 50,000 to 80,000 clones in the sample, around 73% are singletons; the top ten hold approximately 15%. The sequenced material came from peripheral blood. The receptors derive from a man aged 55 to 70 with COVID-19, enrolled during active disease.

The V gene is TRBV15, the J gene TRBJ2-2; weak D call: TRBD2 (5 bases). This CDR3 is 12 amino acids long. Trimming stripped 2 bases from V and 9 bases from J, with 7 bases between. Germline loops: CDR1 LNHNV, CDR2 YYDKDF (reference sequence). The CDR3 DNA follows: TGTGCCACCAGCAGATCGGGGAGGGAGCTGTTTTTT. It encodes CATSRSGRELFF.

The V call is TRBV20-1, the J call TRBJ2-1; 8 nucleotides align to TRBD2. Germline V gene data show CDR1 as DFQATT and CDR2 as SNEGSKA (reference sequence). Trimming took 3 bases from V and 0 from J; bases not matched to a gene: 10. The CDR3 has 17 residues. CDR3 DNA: TGCAGTGCTAGTCGGGCTAGCGGGTTTAGCTCCTACAATGAGCAGTTCTTC. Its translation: CSASRASGFSSYNEQFF.

CDR3 sequence (DNA): TGCGCCAGCAGCTTGGGACAGGGCGATGATACGCAGTATTTT. Translating it yields CASSLGQGDDTQYF. The chain couples TRBV5-1 to TRBJ2-3; TRBD1 matches 7 bases. This CDR3 is 14 amino acids long. V lost 0 bases, J lost 6 bases, and 4 bases stayed unmatched. Germline V gene data show CDR1 as SGHRS and CDR2 as YFSETQ. The whole variable domain, remainder taken from reference TRBV5-1 and TRBJ2-3, is KAGVTQTPRYLIKTRGQQVTLSCSPISGHRSVSWYQQTPGQGLQFLFEYFSETQRNKGNFPGRFSGRQFSNSRSEMNVSTLELGDSALYLCASSLGQGDDTQYFGPGTRLTVL.

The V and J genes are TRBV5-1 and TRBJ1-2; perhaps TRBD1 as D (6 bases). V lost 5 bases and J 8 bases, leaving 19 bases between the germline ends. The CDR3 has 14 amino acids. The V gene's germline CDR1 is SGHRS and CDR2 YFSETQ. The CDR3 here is CASRRTDLYVGYTF. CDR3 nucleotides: TGCGCCAGCAGGCGGACAGACCTCTATGTCGGCTACACCTTC.

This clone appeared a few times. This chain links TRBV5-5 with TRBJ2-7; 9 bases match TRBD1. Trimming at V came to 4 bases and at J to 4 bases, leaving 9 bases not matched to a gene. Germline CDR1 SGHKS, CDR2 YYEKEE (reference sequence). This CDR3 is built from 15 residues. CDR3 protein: CASSPGTGSGYEQYF. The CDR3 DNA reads TGTGCCAGCAGCCCCGGGACAGGGAGTGGGTACGAGCAGTACTTC. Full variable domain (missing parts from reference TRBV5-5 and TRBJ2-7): DAGVTQSPTHLIKTRGQQVTLRCSPISGHKSVSWYQQVLGQGPQFIFQYYEKEERGRGNFPDRFSARQFPNYSSELNVNALLLGDSALYLCASSPGTGSGYEQYFGPGTRLTVT.

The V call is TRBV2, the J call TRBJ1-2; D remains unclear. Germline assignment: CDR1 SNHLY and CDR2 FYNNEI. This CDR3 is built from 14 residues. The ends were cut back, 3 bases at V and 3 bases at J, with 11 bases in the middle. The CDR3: CASSDSNSDYGYTF. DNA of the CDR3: TGTGCCAGCAGTGACAGCAACAGTGACTATGGCTACACCTTC.